Presented here are 26 T cell receptor beta chains from one specimen sequenced in a study of tumor and adjacent non-tumor tissue in lung cancer. A modified ARM-PCR protocol with three rounds of nested PCR amplified TCRbeta. Using its own MiXCR run on the multiplex PCR reads, TCRdb lists one record per CDR3 protein. The sample consists of some 99,000 distinct CDR3 sequences, around 80% of them appearing once. No cell sorting was done before RNA was extracted from the tissue. Sequenced sample: lung tumor tissue. All receptors derive from a woman aged 60-75 years with non-small cell lung cancer.

The chain combines TRBV14 with TRBJ1-1, with 7 bases fitting TRBD1. Looked up from germline, CDR1 is SGHDN and CDR2 is FVKESK. Germline trimming cut 7 bases from V and 1 base from J; bases unmatched to any gene: 3. The CDR3 is 13 residues long. The CDR3 protein is CASNWDRNTEAFF. As DNA, the CDR3 is TGTGCCAGCAACTGGGACAGGAACACTGAAGCTTTCTTT.

Remarks on this clonotype: Its ends do not fully match the called genes, so a read error is possible. This chain joins TRBV11-3 and TRBJ2-1, with 7 bases aligning to TRBD1. The CDR3 is 14 residues long. Germline V gene data show CDR1 as SGHNT and CDR2 as YENEEA. Written as DNA, the CDR3 is TGTGCGAGCAGCCTGGGACAGTCTCTCATTGAGCAGTTCTTC. Protein product: CASSLGQSLIEQFF. The entire variable domain, with the rest obtained from reference TRBV11-3 and TRBJ2-1, is as follows: EAGVVQSPRYKIIEKKQPVAFWCNPISGHNTLYWYLQNLGQGPELLIRYENEEAVDDSQLPKDRFSAERLKGVDSTLKIQPAELGDSAVYLCASSLGQSLIEQFFGPGTRLTVL.

Worth noting for this clonotype: A much larger clone sits a single nucleotide away, making a read error possible. The rearrangement uses TRBV14 and TRBJ2-5; TRBD1 or TRBD2 may be the D gene (5 bases each). The CDR3 length is 14 residues. Germline V gene sequence: CDR1 SGHDN, CDR2 FVKESK. The CDR3 sequence: CASSQWEGTEIQYF. DNA for the CDR3: TGTGCCAGCAGCCAGTGGGAAGGGACGGAGATCCAGTACTTC. Looking up the rest from reference TRBV14 and TRBJ2-5 gives the full variable domain: EAGVTQFPSHSVIEKGQTVTLRCDPISGHDNLYWYRRVMGKEIKFLLHFVKESKQDESGMPNNRFLAERTGGTYSTLKVQPAELEDSGVYFCASSQWEGTEIQYFGPGTRLLVL.

J is TRBJ1-2 and V is TRBV24-1; the match to TRBD1 covers 7 bases. Germline lookup yields CDR1 KGHDR and CDR2 SFDVKD. The CDR3 length is 17 residues. In nucleotides, the CDR3 is TGTACCAGCAGTGAAGGGGGCGCGTCGGGTCTTAACTATGGCTACACCTTC. This sequence encodes CTSSEGGASGLNYGYTF.

Regarding this clonotype: An end of the junction does not agree with germline; a read error may underlie this. The rearrangement joins TRBV6-2 or TRBV6-3 to TRBJ2-1; D is perhaps TRBD1 (7 bases). In germline, CDR1 is MNHEY, CDR2 SVGEGT. The CDR3 is 15 residues long. Here the CDR3 reads CVSSQRQGGYNEQFF. DNA for the CDR3: TGTGTCAGCAGCCAAAGACAGGGAGGTTACAATGAGCAGTTCTTC.

This clonotype was recorded only once. This chain links TRBV20-1 with TRBJ2-5; TRBD1 agrees at 7 bases. This CDR3 spans 13 amino acids. Per germline, CDR1 DFQATT and CDR2 SNEGSKA (reference sequence). CDR3 DNA: TGCAATGCGAGGGAAACAGGGGTTGGGGACCAGTACTTC. Translating it yields CNARETGVGDQYF.

This clonotype is a singleton in its sample. The rearrangement links TRBV4-3 to TRBJ2-1, with a weak D call TRBD2 (5 bases). The CDR3 loop spans 12 amino acids. Trimming cost V 8 bases and J 9 bases, with 14 bases left between them. The germline V gene has CDR1 LGHNA and CDR2 YSLEER. CDR3 amino acids: CASRLAPSEQFF. The CDR3 bases are TGCGCCAGCCGCCTAGCTCCAAGTGAGCAGTTCTTC.

With regard to this clonotype: Just one base apart from a much larger clone, this may be a read error. CDR3 bases: TGTGCCAACAGTACCGGGACAGGGGGCACCAATGAGCAGTTCTTC. Protein product: CANSTGTGGTNEQFF. This sequence joins TRBV6-5 and TRBJ2-1; TRBD1 matches 12 bases. CDR1 is MNHEY, CDR2 SVGAGI, per germline. The length of the CDR3 is 15 residues.

As for this clonotype: A much larger clone is a single base away; this may be a read error. The chain couples TRBV20-1 to TRBJ2-3, with 7 bases fitting TRBD2. The CDR3 has 14 amino acids. Germline lookup yields CDR1 DFQATT and CDR2 SNEGSKA (reference sequence). The V gene end was trimmed by 7 bases and the J gene end by 2 bases; junction bases not matched to a gene: 9. DNA for the CDR3: TGCAGTGTTAGGGCGGGGGACTCCACAGATACGCAGTATTTT. Encoded protein: CSVRAGDSTDTQYF.

The chain links TRBV29-1 to TRBJ2-3, with D uncertain. V was clipped by 7 bases and J by 2 bases, with 16 bases between them. This CDR3 comprises 14 residues. Germline V gene sequence: CDR1 SQVTM, CDR2 ANQGSEA. The CDR3 DNA follows: TGCAGCGGGCAGTGTTCGCACTACACAGATACGCAGTATTTT. Residues: CSGQCSHYTDTQYF.

This clonotype was recorded only once. The junction does not match germline at one end; this may be a read error. This chain uses TRBV28 with TRBJ2-3; perhaps TRBD2 as D (5 bases). The CDR3 extends over 15 amino acids. The V gene's germline CDR1 is MDHEN and CDR2 SYDVKM. CDR3 loop: CPSSPQDSGLDTQYF. The CDR3 DNA reads as TGTCCCAGCAGTCCTCAGGACTCGGGCCTAGATACGCAGTATTTT.

This clonotype has a count of ten or more. This sequence joins TRBV20-1 and TRBJ2-7, with D uncertain. CDR3 length: 10 residues. Trimming shortened V by 8 bases and J by 6 bases, and 11 bases separated the two germline ends. Germline V gives CDR1 DFQATT, CDR2 SNEGSKA (reference sequence). CDR3 protein: CSPRASEQYF. In DNA form, the CDR3 reads TGCAGTCCCCGGGCCAGCGAGCAGTACTTC.

This clonotype has a handful of counts. A much larger clone differs by one base, so this may be a read error. V is TRBV14 and J is TRBJ2-2; no clear D. Germline loops: CDR1 SGHDN, CDR2 FVKESK. CDR3 length: 14 amino acids. This CDR3 reads CVSSQEVNTGELFF. The DNA of the CDR3 is TGTGTCAGCAGCCAAGAAGTGAACACCGGGGAGCTGTTTTTT.

A note on this clonotype: The junction departs from germline at one end; a sequencing error may be responsible. The chain couples TRBV4-1 to TRBJ2-5, with 8 positions matching TRBD2. Germline CDR1 and CDR2: MGHRA and YSYEKL. The CDR3 runs to 12 residues. The CDR3 loop is CARGQAGETQYF. The CDR3 nucleotides read TGCGCCAGGGGACAAGCGGGGGAGACCCAGTATTTC.

This clonotype has a count of ten or more. The rearrangement links TRBV7-8 to TRBJ2-5; the match to TRBD2 covers 12 bases. Germline V gene sequence: CDR1 SGHVS, CDR2 FQNEAQ. The trim removed 3 bases at V and 4 bases at J, leaving 6 bases unmatched. This CDR3 spans 16 amino acids. The CDR3 nucleotides read TGTGCCAGCAGCTTTAGACTAGCGGGGGCTTCAGAGACCCAGTACTTC. Translating gives CASSFRLAGASETQYF.

Of note for this clonotype: Possible read error: a much larger clone is one base away. The V call is TRBV20-1, the J call TRBJ2-1, with 10 bases aligning to TRBD2. The CDR3 runs to 14 residues. After removal of 6 bases from V and 8 bases from J, the junction contained 10 bases not matched to a gene. Looked up from germline, CDR1 is DFQATT and CDR2 is SNEGSKA (reference sequence). The CDR3 sequence: CSAIPSGSFDEQFF. The CDR3 DNA reads as TGCAGTGCCATCCCTAGCGGGAGTTTCGATGAGCAGTTCTTC.

This clonotype was seen many times. The rearrangement joins TRBV6-2 or TRBV6-3 to TRBJ2-3; D gene uncertain. V lost 2 bases to trimming and J lost 5 bases, with 5 bases between them. Per the germline V gene, CDR1 is MNHEY and CDR2 is SVGEGT. The CDR3 contains 12 residues. CDR3 coding DNA: TGTGCCAGCAGTTACGGGGAAGATACGCAGTATTTT. Its translation: CASSYGEDTQYF.

The chain couples TRBV11-3 to TRBJ2-1; 7 bases line up with TRBD2. After removal of 7 bases from V and 0 bases from J, the junction contained 6 bases not matched to a gene. Germline V lookup: CDR1 SGHNT, CDR2 YENEEA. CDR3 length: 15 amino acids. The CDR3 protein is CASIYCGGSYNEQFF. CDR3 in DNA: TGTGCCAGCATTTATTGCGGGGGCTCCTACAATGAGCAGTTCTTC.

The table lists this clonotype with a count of one. The chain employs TRBV6-5 and TRBJ1-1; D is ambiguous. This CDR3 contains 16 residues. Germline V gene data show CDR1 as MNHEY and CDR2 as SVGAGI. V was cut by 8 bases and J by 5 bases, with 24 bases left in between. The CDR3 DNA sequence: TGTGCCAGCGGTTTTACTCACGTATGGACTGAGACTGAAGCTTTCTTT. As protein: CASGFTHVWTETEAFF.

For this clonotype: A much bigger clone sits one base away, suggesting this may be a read error. The chain is built from TRBV6-5 and TRBJ1-1; D is uncertain. CDR1 and CDR2 from the germline V gene are MNHEY and SVGAGI. The CDR3 extends over 13 amino acids. With 8 bases removed from V and 5 bases from J, the gap between germline ends came to 15 bases. CDR3 region: CASRFESNTEAFF. The CDR3 nucleotides read TGTGCCAGCCGCTTTGAGTCAAATACTGAAGCTTTCTTT.

About this clonotype: An end of the junction differs from the germline gene, which may be a read error. The chain links TRBV4-3 to TRBJ2-7; the D gene could be TRBD1 or TRBD2 (5 bases each). The CDR3 length is 13 residues. CDR1 and CDR2 (germline): LGHNA, YSLEER. The CDR3 reads CVSSRGARYEQYF. As DNA, the CDR3 is TGCGTCAGCAGCCGAGGGGCGAGGTACGAACAGTACTTC.

To note about this clonotype: This could be a read error, since a much larger clone is one nucleotide away. The CDR3 DNA follows: TGTGCCAGCAGTTACCCGGTTGGGGACAGGGGACGGGATACCCAGTACTTC. Translated, it gives CASSYPVGDRGRDTQYF. This sequence joins TRBV6-2 or TRBV6-3 and TRBJ2-5, with 10 positions matching TRBD1. The CDR3 spans 17 residues. V gave up 2 bases and J gave up 8 bases; unmatched junction bases: 14. The germline V gene encodes CDR1 MNHEY and CDR2 SVGEGT.

A word on this clonotype: The junction and the germline gene differ at one end; a read error may be behind it. The chain couples TRBV19 to TRBJ2-3, with TRBD2 identical over 8 bases. The CDR3 has 16 amino acids. Germline values: CDR1 LNHDA, CDR2 SQIVND (reference sequence). The CDR3 DNA reads TGTGCCAGTAGTGACCGGGGCGGGAGGAGCACAGATACACAGTATTTT. This encodes CASSDRGGRSTDTQYF.

Concerning this clonotype itself: A much more abundant neighbour one base away suggests this may be a read error. The V and J genes are TRBV20-1 and TRBJ2-2, with TRBD2 matching over 10 bases. This CDR3 has 15 amino acids. CDR1 and CDR2 (germline): DFQATT, SNEGSKA (reference sequence). Here the CDR3 reads CSARIGTSVTGELLF. The CDR3 region has the DNA TGCAGTGCTAGGATCGGGACTAGCGTCACCGGGGAGCTGCTTTTT.

V and J are TRBV6-2 or TRBV6-3 and TRBJ2-1, with TRBD2 identical over 8 bases. Germline CDR1 reads MNHEY; CDR2 reads SVGEGT. Losses at the gene ends were 7 bases for V and 11 bases for J; bases not matched to a gene: 10. The CDR3 is 13 residues long. DNA of the CDR3: TGTGCCAGCATCAATAGCGGGAAGAATAAGCAGTTCTTC. Its protein product is CASINSGKNKQFF.

About this clonotype: The conserved phenylalanine or tryptophan normally closing the CDR3 is absent here, so this likely arose from a read error. No DNA is shown, since the ends of the CDR3 on it are uncertain; the CDR3 is the one TCRdb lists. V gene TRBV5-8 combines with J gene TRBJ2-3. Germline V gene data show CDR1 as SGHTS and CDR2 as YDEGEE. The CDR3 has 12 amino acids, counting both end residues. Here the CDR3 reads CASSLNTDTQFL.